The clone carrying this T cell receptor beta chain was seen only once. This sample is drawn from a study of blood T cell repertoires in COVID-19. The assay was immunoSEQ multiplex PCR, and TCRdb's table has in-frame clones only and misses some. Found here are approximately 280,000 clones, approximately 83% of them singletons; the top ten hold approximately 11%. Germline lookup yields CDR1 SGHNT and CDR2 YYREEE (reference sequence). V lost 2 bases to trimming and J lost 8 bases, with 13 bases between them. The CDR3 runs to 14 residues. This chain uses TRBV5-4 with TRBJ1-4; perhaps TRBD1 as D (6 bases). Sequencing was done on a sample of peripheral blood. The sequence was collected from a woman aged 70-85 years with acute or convalescent COVID-19. CDR3 DNA: TGTGCCAGCAGCTTAAGAGGGGGTGGGGAAAAACTGTTTTTT. It translates to CASSLRGGGEKLFF. The whole variable domain, filled in from reference TRBV5-4 and TRBJ1-4, reads ETGVTQSPTHLIKTRGQQVTLRCSSQSGHNTVSWYQQALGQGPQFIFQYYREEENGRGNFPPRFSGLQFPNYSSELNVNALELDDSALYLCASSLRGGGEKLFFGSGTQLSVL.